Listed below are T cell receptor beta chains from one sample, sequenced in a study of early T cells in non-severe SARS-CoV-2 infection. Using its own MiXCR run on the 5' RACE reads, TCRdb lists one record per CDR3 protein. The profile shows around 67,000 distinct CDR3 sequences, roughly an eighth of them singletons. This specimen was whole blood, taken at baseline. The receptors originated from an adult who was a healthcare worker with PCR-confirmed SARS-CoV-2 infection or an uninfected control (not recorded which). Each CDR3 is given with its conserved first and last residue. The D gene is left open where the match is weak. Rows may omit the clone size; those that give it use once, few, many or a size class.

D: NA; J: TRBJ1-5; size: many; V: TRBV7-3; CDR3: CASSRRRGEPQHF; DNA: TGTGCCAGCAGTCGAAGGAGGGGGGAGCCCCAGCATTTT
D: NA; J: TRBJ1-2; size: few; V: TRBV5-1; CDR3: CASRRGGQNYGYTF; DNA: TGCGCCAGCAGGCGAGGAGGCCAGAACTATGGCTACACCTTC
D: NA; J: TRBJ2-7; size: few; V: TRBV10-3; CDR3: CAISDLDGDSYEQYF; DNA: TGTGCCATCAGTGACCTGGACGGAGACTCCTACGAGCAGTACTTC
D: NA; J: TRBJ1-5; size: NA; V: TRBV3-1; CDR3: CASSQDPGSNQPQHF; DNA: TGTGCCAGCAGCCAGGACCCCGGAAGCAATCAGCCCCAGCATTTT
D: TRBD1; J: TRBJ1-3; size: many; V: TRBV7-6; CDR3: CASSSRTGRNGNTIYF; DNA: TGTGCCAGCAGCTCCCGGACAGGGAGGAATGGAAACACCATATATTTT
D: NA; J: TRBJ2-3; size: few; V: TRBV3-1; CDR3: CASSQVITDTQYF; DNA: TGTGCCAGCAGCCAAGTGATTACAGATACGCAGTATTTT
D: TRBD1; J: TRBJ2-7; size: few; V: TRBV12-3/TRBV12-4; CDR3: CASSLRQGVHEQYF; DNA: TGTGCCAGCAGTTTGCGTCAGGGGGTGCACGAGCAGTACTTC
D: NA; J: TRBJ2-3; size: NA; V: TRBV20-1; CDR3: CSARDRDFGGADTQYF; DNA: TGCAGTGCTAGAGACCGGGACTTTGGTGGTGCAGATACGCAGTATTTT
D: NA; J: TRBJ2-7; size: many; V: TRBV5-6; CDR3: CASSSRYRTTLSYEQYF; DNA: TGTGCCAGCAGCTCGAGATACCGAACGACTTTGAGCTACGAGCAGTACTTC
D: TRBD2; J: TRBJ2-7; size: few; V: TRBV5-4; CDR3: CATAAAGVNLEQYF; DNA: TGTGCCACCGCGGCCGCGGGAGTTAATCTCGAGCAGTACTTC
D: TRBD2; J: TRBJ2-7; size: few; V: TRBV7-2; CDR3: CASSLGGGGYEQYF; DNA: TGTGCCAGCAGCCTAGGTGGCGGGGGGTACGAGCAGTACTTC
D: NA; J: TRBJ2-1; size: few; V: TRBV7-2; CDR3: CASSFGYNEQFF; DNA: TGTGCCAGCAGCTTTGGGTACAATGAGCAGTTCTTC
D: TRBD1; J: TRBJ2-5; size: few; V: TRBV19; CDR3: CASRRGTDHQETQYF; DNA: TGTGCCAGTAGAAGAGGGACAGACCATCAAGAGACCCAGTACTTC
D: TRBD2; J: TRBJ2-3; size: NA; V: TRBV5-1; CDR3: CASTPAGVLADTQYF; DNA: TGCGCCAGCACCCCGGCGGGAGTTCTAGCAGATACGCAGTATTTT
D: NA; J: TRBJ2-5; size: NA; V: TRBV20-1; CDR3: CSARLVQETQYF; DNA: TGCAGTGCTAGACTCGTCCAAGAGACCCAGTACTTC
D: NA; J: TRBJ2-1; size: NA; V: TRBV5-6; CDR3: CASSFVDNYNEQFF; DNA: TGTGCCAGCAGCTTCGTGGACAACTACAATGAGCAGTTCTTC
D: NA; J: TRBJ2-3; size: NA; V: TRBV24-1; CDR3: CATSDSFANTQYF; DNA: TGTGCCACCAGTGATTCCTTTGCAAATACGCAGTATTTT
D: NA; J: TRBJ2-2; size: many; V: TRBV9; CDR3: CASSELAGLTGELFF; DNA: TGTGCCAGCAGCGAACTCGCCGGGTTGACCGGGGAGCTGTTTTTT
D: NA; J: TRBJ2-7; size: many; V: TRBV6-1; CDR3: CASSEGLGRSYEQYF; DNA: TGTGCCAGCAGTGAAGGACTAGGACGCTCCTACGAGCAGTACTTC
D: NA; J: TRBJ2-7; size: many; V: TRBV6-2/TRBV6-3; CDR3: CASSLQGDNGEQYF; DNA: TGTGCCAGCAGTTTACAGGGAGATAATGGGGAGCAGTACTTC
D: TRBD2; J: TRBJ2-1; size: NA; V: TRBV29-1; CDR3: CSVRRTSGINNEQFF; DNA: TGCAGCGTCCGTCGGACTAGCGGGATCAACAATGAGCAGTTCTTC
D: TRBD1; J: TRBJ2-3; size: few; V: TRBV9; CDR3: CASSVARQGRIDTQYF; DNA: TGTGCCAGCAGCGTAGCTCGACAGGGGAGGATTGATACGCAGTATTTT
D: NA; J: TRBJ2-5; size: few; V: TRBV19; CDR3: CATAAGDETQYF; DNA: TGTGCCACCGCCGCGGGTGACGAGACCCAGTACTTC
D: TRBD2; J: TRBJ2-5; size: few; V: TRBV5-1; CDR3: CASSVTGTSVSETQYF; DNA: TGCGCCAGCAGCGTGACCGGGACTAGCGTTTCCGAGACCCAGTACTTC
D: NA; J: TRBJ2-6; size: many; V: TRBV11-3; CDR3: CASGSRGVGANVLTF; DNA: TGTGCCAGCGGCAGCCGCGGAGTAGGAGCCAACGTCCTGACTTTC
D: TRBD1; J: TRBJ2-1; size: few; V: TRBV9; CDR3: CASSTTGDIYNEQFF; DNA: TGTGCCAGCAGCACGACAGGGGACATCTACAATGAGCAGTTCTTC
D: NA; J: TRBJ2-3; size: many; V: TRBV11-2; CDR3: CASSGGWALTDTQYF; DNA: TGTGCCAGCAGCGGAGGGTGGGCCCTCACAGATACGCAGTATTTT
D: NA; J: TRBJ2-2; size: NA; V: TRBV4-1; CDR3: CASSQDADTGELFF; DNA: TGCGCCAGCAGCCAAGATGCGGACACCGGGGAGCTGTTTTTT
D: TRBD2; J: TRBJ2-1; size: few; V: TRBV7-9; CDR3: CASTKLLAGDTLGEQFF; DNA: TGTGCCAGCACCAAACTCCTAGCGGGAGATACCTTGGGTGAGCAGTTCTTC
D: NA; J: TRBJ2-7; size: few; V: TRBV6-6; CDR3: CASSYSIFGYEQYF; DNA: TGTGCCAGCAGTTACTCGATTTTCGGCTACGAGCAGTACTTC
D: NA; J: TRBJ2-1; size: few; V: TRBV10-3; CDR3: CAISPQGGNEQFF; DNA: TGTGCCATCAGTCCACAAGGCGGCAATGAGCAGTTCTTC